This paragraph reports one T cell receptor beta chain. CDR3 length equals 15 residues. After removal of 5 bases from V and 4 bases from J, the junction contained 8 bases not matched to a gene. Germline V gene lookup returns CDR1 MNHNY and CDR2 SVGAGI (reference sequence). Clones were read by immunoSEQ multiplex PCR, and TCRdb kept only the in-frame ones, dropping some. The profile shows around 1.9 million clones, around 93% of them singletons. The naive CD8 subset, CD45RO-negative cells positively selected for CCR7, excluded terminally differentiated effector memory CD45RA+ cells. The data were taken from a study of shared clonotypes between healthy human individuals.

The chain has TRBV6-6 and TRBJ2-5; 9 bases agree with TRBD1. Sequenced sample: naive CD8+ T cells from PBMCs. This receptor was identified in a man in his late teens or twenties in good health. Some clones in this sample may be carry-over from other donors' samples. Here the CDR3 DNA reads TGTGCCAGCAGTACGGACAGGGGAAGGACAGAGACCCAGTACTTC. The encoded protein is CASSTDRGRTETQYF.